The 18 T cell receptor beta chains given below trace back to one sample, sequenced in a study of cytomegalovirus exposure and HLA in healthy donors (dated by TCRdb to about 2017). Library preparation used the immunoSEQ multiplex PCR assay. For the multiplex PCR, a mixture combining 60 forward primers for TCR Vbeta segments and 13 reverse primers for TCR Jbeta segments was used. Not all clones reach the TCRdb copy of this immuneACCESS table, which keeps in-frame sequences only. Checked studies attribute under half of the gap to unresolved V genes and leave the rest unexplained. The sample table records over 100,000 clones; approximately 64% of these occur just once. 2% to 2.5% of the sample is held by the ten biggest clonotypes. Input material: PBMCs. These receptors all stem from a middle-aged woman in good health and CMV-seronegative.

V is TRBV11-2 and J is TRBJ2-1; D might be TRBD2 (5 bases). V gave up 1 base and J gave up 6 bases, with 10 bases separating them. The V gene's germline CDR1 is SGHAT and CDR2 FQNNGV. The CDR3 loop spans 14 amino acids. In nucleotides, the CDR3 is TGTGCCAGCAGCTTAGGGCGAGGGCTCAATGAGCAGTTCTTC. This codes for CASSLGRGLNEQFF.

This clone was seen only once. The V and J genes are TRBV7-2 and TRBJ1-2; tentative D call: TRBD1 (5 bases). Germline CDR1 is SGHTA and CDR2 is FQGNSA. V lost 5 bases and J lost 5, with 15 bases in between. CDR3 length equals 14 residues. The CDR3 DNA is TGTGCCAGCAGCCCACAGGCCTCCCTTTATGGCTACACCTTC. It yields the protein CASSPQASLYGYTF.

The chain combines TRBV11-2 with TRBJ1-2; possibly TRBD1 for D (6 bases). V was pared by 4 bases and J by 4 bases, with 28 bases between. Germline assignment: CDR1 SGHAT and CDR2 FQNNGV. This CDR3 is 19 amino acids long. The CDR3 coding sequence is TGTGCCAGCAGCTCATTAGGGGGAATCCGGGACCGTTTTTTCTATGGCTACACCTTC. This translates into CASSSLGGIRDRFFYGYTF. The complete variable domain, with remaining parts taken from reference TRBV11-2 and TRBJ1-2, reads EAGVAQSPRYKIIEKRQSVAFWCNPISGHATLYWYQQILGQGPKLLIQFQNNGVVDDSQLPKDRFSAERLKGVDSTLKIQPAKLEDSAVYLCASSSLGGIRDRFFYGYTFGSGTRLTVV.

This chain uses TRBV5-6 with TRBJ2-1; tentative D call: TRBD2 (5 bases). This CDR3 is built from 17 residues. Germline lookup yields CDR1 SGHDT and CDR2 YYEEEE. V dropped 0 bases and J dropped 0 bases, with 13 bases sitting between them. The CDR3, as DNA: TGTGCCAGCAGCTTGGCGTCAGAGGGAAGCTCCTACAATGAGCAGTTCTTC. Translating gives CASSLASEGSSYNEQFF.

The chain carries TRBV5-4 and TRBJ2-7, with D possibly matching TRBD1 (6 bases). The CDR3 is 14 residues long. Per the germline V gene, CDR1 is SGHNT and CDR2 is YYREEE (reference sequence). V was shortened by 4 bases and J by 2 bases, with 13 bases between the two germline ends. The CDR3 bases are TGTGCCAGCAGCCCCGGGACATCAGCCTACGAGCAGTACTTC. Translating it yields CASSPGTSAYEQYF.

The chain recombines TRBV7-8 with TRBJ1-2, with D maybe TRBD1 (5 bases). Trimming cost V 1 base and J 5 bases, with 14 bases left between them. The CDR3 runs 15 residues. Germline V gene sequence: CDR1 SGHVS, CDR2 FQNEAQ. The CDR3 sequence: CASSLGYRIPYGYTF. Written as DNA, the CDR3 is TGTGCCAGCAGCTTAGGTTACAGGATCCCTTATGGCTACACCTTC.

The gene calls are TRBV11-2 and TRBJ1-4; D call uncertain. With 2 bases removed from V and 3 bases from J, the gap between germline ends came to 4 bases. The CDR3 is 13 amino acids. Germline loops: CDR1 SGHAT, CDR2 FQNNGV. The CDR3 is CASSLSANEKLFF. The CDR3 DNA reads as TGTGCCAGCAGCTTATCCGCTAATGAAAAACTGTTTTTT. The full variable domain, rest sourced from reference TRBV11-2 and TRBJ1-4, is EAGVAQSPRYKIIEKRQSVAFWCNPISGHATLYWYQQILGQGPKLLIQFQNNGVVDDSQLPKDRFSAERLKGVDSTLKIQPAKLEDSAVYLCASSLSANEKLFFGSGTQLSVL.

The V gene is TRBV7-3, the J gene TRBJ2-7; 9 bases align to TRBD1. CDR1 and CDR2 from the germline V gene are SGHTA and FQGTGA. V lost 2 bases, J lost 6 bases, and 8 bases stayed unmatched. CDR3 length: 15 amino acids. CDR3 protein: CASSLVGQGIGEQYF. The DNA for the CDR3 is TGTGCCAGCAGCTTAGTTGGACAGGGGATCGGCGAGCAGTACTTC.

This clone occurred once. The chain uses TRBV7-8 and TRBJ2-1; D is possibly TRBD2 (6 bases). V lost 5 bases, J lost 7 bases, and 24 bases lay in between. The CDR3 consists of 17 residues. Looked up from germline, CDR1 is SGHVS and CDR2 is FQNEAQ. CDR3 DNA sequence: TGTGCCAGCAGCGATACCTCGACACAATTTAGCGGTAATGAGCAGTTCTTC. Amino acid sequence: CASSDTSTQFSGNEQFF.

This clone showed up just a few times. This chain joins TRBV2 and TRBJ2-3; 7 nucleotides line up with TRBD2. J gave up 2 bases and V 0 bases, and 5 bases lay outside the gene matches. Germline V CDR1 and CDR2: SNHLY, FYNNEI. The CDR3 consists of 16 residues. As DNA, the CDR3 is TGTGCCAGCAGTGAAGCTTCCGGGACTAACACAGATACGCAGTATTTT. It is translated as CASSEASGTNTDTQYF.

The chain is built from TRBV7-2 and TRBJ2-2, with 11 bases matching TRBD1. The CDR3 contains 16 residues. Per germline, CDR1 SGHTA and CDR2 FQGNSA. The V gene end was trimmed by 5 bases and the J gene end by 4 bases; junction bases not matched to a gene: 6. CDR3 DNA sequence: TGTGCCAGCAGCCCAGGACAGGGGGCGGTCACCGGGGAGCTGTTTTTT. This encodes CASSPGQGAVTGELFF.

CDR3 sequence reads: CASSPGWWETQYF. CDR3 nucleotides: TGTGCCAGCAGTCCAGGGTGGTGGGAGACCCAGTACTTC. This chain joins TRBV28 and TRBJ2-5; a possible D gene is TRBD1 (5 bases). The CDR3 totals 13 residues. The V gene lost 5 bases and the J gene lost 5 bases, with 12 bases spanning the gap. Germline V CDR1 and CDR2: MDHEN, SYDVKM. The full variable domain, its missing parts supplied by reference TRBV28 and TRBJ2-5, is DVKVTQSSRYLVKRTGEKVFLECVQDMDHENMFWYRQDPGLGLRLIYFSYDVKMKEKGDIPEGYSVSREKKERFSLILESASTNQTSMYLCASSPGWWETQYFGPGTRLLVL.

This sequence joins TRBV27 and TRBJ1-5, with D possibly matching TRBD1 (5 bases). The ends were cut back, 6 bases at V and 3 bases at J, with 15 bases in the middle. Germline values: CDR1 MNHEY, CDR2 SMNVEV (reference sequence). The CDR3 has 15 residues. The DNA for the CDR3 is TGTGCCAGCAGCCCTTTGCCCAGGGTCAATCAGCCCCAGCATTTT. This encodes CASSPLPRVNQPQHF.

V usage is TRBV27 and J usage is TRBJ1-1; TRBD1 agrees at 7 bases. This CDR3 contains 15 residues. V was pared by 7 bases and J by 0 bases, with 8 bases of the junction left unmatched. CDR1 is MNHEY and CDR2 is SMNVEV in the germline V gene (reference sequence). The CDR3 sequence: CASILQGPMNTEAFF. DNA of the CDR3: TGTGCCAGCATCCTACAGGGGCCTATGAACACTGAAGCTTTCTTT.

V gene TRBV7-2 combines with J gene TRBJ2-5; 7 positions agree with TRBD1. V shed 3 bases, J shed 5 bases, and the junction held 9 bases outside the gene matches. This CDR3 comprises 15 residues. The germline V gene has CDR1 SGHTA and CDR2 FQGNSA. CDR3 residues: CASSFYRGRGETQYF. The CDR3 DNA reads as TGTGCCAGCAGCTTTTACAGGGGTCGTGGGGAGACCCAGTACTTC.

This clone has a handful of counts. V and J are TRBV9 and TRBJ1-2; no clear D gene. CDR3 size: 15 residues. The V and J ends lost 4 bases and 4 bases respectively, with 17 bases between them. The germline CDR1 and CDR2 sequences are SGDLS and YYNGEE. CDR3 region: CASSPYLGLGYGYTF. CDR3 nucleotides: TGTGCCAGCAGCCCTTATTTGGGCCTCGGCTATGGCTACACCTTC.

The gene calls are TRBV4-2 and TRBJ1-2, with D perhaps matching TRBD1 (6 bases). Germline V gene lookup returns CDR1 LGHNA and CDR2 YNFKEQ. CDR3 length: 16 residues. The V end lost 0 bases, the J end lost 4 bases, and 15 bases lay between the germline ends. Here the CDR3 reads CASSQESGGQIYGYTF. CDR3 DNA sequence: TGTGCCAGCAGCCAAGAGTCGGGGGGACAAATCTATGGCTACACCTTC.

The chain links TRBV28 to TRBJ2-5, with D uncertain. V was shortened by 6 bases and J by 4 bases, with 12 bases between the two germline ends. The CDR3 extends over 13 amino acids. Per germline, CDR1 MDHEN and CDR2 SYDVKM. The CDR3 bases are TGTGCCAGCAGGTTACCTCAGTCAGAGACCCAGTACTTC. It encodes CASRLPQSETQYF.